Only a few counts were recorded for the clone carrying this TCR beta chain. Its antigen is not identified. The sample originates from a study of regulatory T cells in long-lasting Graves disease. Regarding the study as a whole: Patients with persistent disease showed a bias toward TRBV28, TRBJ1-2 and TRBJ2-5. Blood alone, not thyroid tissue, was studied. Shared public clonotypes totalled 2,741 in persistent patients, compared with around 880 in new patients. Owing to a sample size that was small, accuracy may have been reduced.

Arm-PCR of CDR3 regions and iRepertoire HTBI primers were the basis on which TCR beta libraries were built. In TCRdb, the multiplex PCR reads were re-called with MiXCR into one record per CDR3 protein. Here the sample spans 450,000 or so distinct CDR3 sequences, approximately 22% being singletons. The sample's time point: persistent/refractory GD, antithyroid drugs over 5 years with positive TRAb. Construction of the TCR library relied on RNA isolated from PBMCs. Per the germline V gene, CDR1 is GTSNPN and CDR2 is SVGIG (reference sequence). The CDR3 consists of 14 residues. The V end lost 2 bases, the J end lost 5 bases, and 12 bases lay between the germline ends.

This chain uses TRBV30 with TRBJ1-4, with a weak D call TRBD1 (5 bases). This TCR was sampled from a female donor with Graves disease. Material: peripheral blood mononuclear cells (PBMCs), obtained when the disease was refractory, from a patient treated with antithyroid drugs. CDR3 sequence reads: CAWSFQGENEKLFF. DNA of the CDR3: TGTGCCTGGAGTTTCCAGGGCGAAAATGAAAAACTGTTTTTT.